One sample yielded the 21 T cell receptor beta chains listed below, sequenced in a study of CD8 T cells in ankylosing spondylitis. TCRdb passed the 5' RACE reads through MiXCR, listing each CDR3 protein once. The table has around 130,000 distinct CDR3 sequences, over 6.5% seen once. What was sequenced was blood, either unsorted or a sorted T cell fraction (not recorded which). These receptors were obtained from a male donor with ankylosing spondylitis or in good health (not recorded which).

This clonotype was seen at least ten times. The V gene is TRBV10-3, the J gene TRBJ2-1, with 9 bases lining up with TRBD1. J lost 8 bases, V lost 7 bases, and 9 bases had no gene match. Germline V gene sequence: CDR1 ENHRY, CDR2 SYGVKD. The CDR3 has 14 residues. CDR3 sequence: CAITTGQGRDEQFF. The CDR3 DNA reads TGTGCCATCACAACCGGACAGGGGAGGGATGAGCAGTTCTTC.

This clonotype was observed at least ten times. The chain combines TRBV12-3 or TRBV12-4 with TRBJ2-7; D is perhaps TRBD1 (6 bases). V lost 2 bases, J lost 2 bases, and 10 bases lay in between. The CDR3 runs 14 residues. In nucleotides, the CDR3 is TGTGCCAGCAGTTTAATAGGACAGACCTACGAGCAGTACTTC. As protein: CASSLIGQTYEQYF.

This clonotype was observed at least ten times. The chain uses TRBV6-4 and TRBJ2-7; 13 nucleotides agree with TRBD2. The germline V gene encodes CDR1 MRHNA and CDR2 SNTAGT. With V trimmed by 6 bases and J by 6 bases, 20 bases remained unmatched. The CDR3 totals 19 residues. Written as DNA, the CDR3 is TGTGCCAGCAGCGACGCCCCGGGACTAGCGGGACGCTTTGGGGCCGAGCAGTACTTC. It codes for CASSDAPGLAGRFGAEQYF.

At least ten counts were recorded for this clonotype. V gene TRBV5-1 combines with J gene TRBJ2-3; 10 bases are a match to TRBD1. V lost 7 bases and J lost 6; bases outside the gene matches: 8. There are 14 residues in the CDR3. In germline, CDR1 is SGHRS, CDR2 YFSETQ. CDR3 region: CASGDRGRWDTQYF. CDR3 bases: TGCGCCAGCGGAGACAGGGGGCGTTGGGATACGCAGTATTTT.

This clonotype showed up many times. The chain uses TRBV12-3 or TRBV12-4 and TRBJ2-7, with 10 bases lining up with TRBD2. The CDR3 loop spans 14 amino acids. V shed 3 bases, J shed 5 bases, and the junction held 4 bases outside the gene matches. The CDR3 nucleotides read TGTGCCAGCAGTTTGGGGACTAGCGTCAACGAGCAGTACTTC. It translates to CASSLGTSVNEQYF.

This clonotype came up many times. The chain has TRBV28 and TRBJ2-1; D is ambiguous. The germline V and J ends were trimmed by 4 bases and 6 bases, with 16 bases remaining between them. Per the germline V gene, CDR1 is MDHEN and CDR2 is SYDVKM. This CDR3 contains 15 residues. CDR3 loop: CASSSPTPTGNEQFF. The DNA for the CDR3 is TGTGCCAGCAGTTCCCCAACTCCGACTGGCAATGAGCAGTTCTTC.

This clonotype was detected many times. The V and J genes are TRBV20-1 and TRBJ1-5, with 7 bases aligning to TRBD1. Germline V gene data show CDR1 as DFQATT and CDR2 as SNEGSKA (reference sequence). V was pared by 3 bases and J by 1 base, with 6 bases of the junction left unmatched. The CDR3 totals 15 residues. The CDR3 sequence is CSARGTDGSNQPQHF. The CDR3, as DNA: TGCAGTGCTAGGGGGACAGATGGAAGCAATCAGCCCCAGCATTTT.

This chain connects TRBV7-9 to TRBJ1-2; D might be TRBD1 (5 bases). Trimming cost V 3 bases and J 5 bases, with 10 bases left between them. Germline V CDR1 and CDR2: SEHNR, FQNEAQ (reference sequence). The CDR3 is 13 amino acids. The CDR3 DNA reads TGTGCCAGCAGCTTCGGGACCGATTATGGCTACACCTTC. Its protein is CASSFGTDYGYTF. The full variable domain, with the rest looked up from reference TRBV7-9 and TRBJ1-2, is DTGVSQNPRHKITKRGQNVTFRCDPISEHNRLYWYRQTLGQGPEFLTYFQNEAQLEKSRLLSDRFSAERPKGSFSTLEIQRTEQGDSAMYLCASSFGTDYGYTFGSGTRLTVV.

This clonotype has a handful of counts. The chain uses TRBV29-1 and TRBJ2-7; no reliable D call. V was trimmed by 7 bases and J by 3 bases, leaving 10 bases between them. CDR1 is SQVTM, CDR2 ANQGSEA, per germline. The CDR3 has 11 residues. The DNA of the CDR3 is TGCAGCGCCGCGGAGCTCTACGAGCAGTACTTC. Translation: CSAAELYEQYF.

This clonotype was counted at least ten times. This rearrangement joins TRBV5-1 to TRBJ1-1; D remains unclear. V gave up 0 bases and J gave up 0 bases, with 9 bases separating them. Looked up from germline, CDR1 is SGHRS and CDR2 is YFSETQ. There are 15 residues in the CDR3. The chain's CDR3 is CASSLEGSLNTEAFF. CDR3 DNA sequence: TGCGCCAGCAGCTTGGAAGGCAGCTTGAACACTGAAGCTTTCTTT.

This clonotype was observed many times. CDR3 nucleotides: TGCGCCAGCAGCTTGAGCGGGGACGGATACGAGCAGTACTTC. It codes for CASSLSGDGYEQYF. This chain joins TRBV5-1 and TRBJ2-7; 7 bases are a match to TRBD2. There are 14 residues in the CDR3. J was trimmed by 4 bases and V by 1 base; bases with no gene match: 5. From germline, CDR1 is SGHRS and CDR2 YFSETQ. The full variable domain, completed using reference TRBV5-1 and TRBJ2-7, is KAGVTQTPRYLIKTRGQQVTLSCSPISGHRSVSWYQQTPGQGLQFLFEYFSETQRNKGNFPGRFSGRQFSNSRSEMNVSTLELGDSALYLCASSLSGDGYEQYFGPGTRLTVT.

A word on this clonotype: This clone may be a read error of a much larger clone one base away. The gene calls are TRBV4-1 and TRBJ1-2; 9 bases fit TRBD1. The CDR3 totals 16 residues. Germline CDR1 reads MGHRA; CDR2 reads YSYEKL. This chain's CDR3 is CASSQGWDRALYGYAF. As DNA, the CDR3 is TGCGCCAGCAGCCAAGGGTGGGACAGGGCCCTCTATGGCTACGCCTTC.

This clonotype has at least ten counts. The chain uses TRBV5-1 and TRBJ1-2, with 8 nucleotides matching TRBD1. Per germline, CDR1 SGHRS and CDR2 YFSETQ. CDR3 size: 15 residues. Trimming took 3 bases from V and 2 from J; bases not matched to a gene: 6. Here the CDR3 reads CASSSGQGGNYGYTF. The CDR3 DNA reads TGCGCCAGCAGCTCCGGACAGGGTGGAAACTATGGCTACACCTTC. The full variable domain, with the rest looked up from reference TRBV5-1 and TRBJ1-2, is KAGVTQTPRYLIKTRGQQVTLSCSPISGHRSVSWYQQTPGQGLQFLFEYFSETQRNKGNFPGRFSGRQFSNSRSEMNVSTLELGDSALYLCASSSGQGGNYGYTFGSGTRLTVV.

This clonotype was recorded many times. The V and J genes are TRBV10-3 and TRBJ2-1; D is perhaps TRBD2 (7 bases). CDR1 is ENHRY and CDR2 is SYGVKD in the germline V gene. The V end lost 3 bases, the J end lost 6 bases, and 12 bases lay between the germline ends. The CDR3 spans 14 residues. The CDR3 loop is CAISEGGGINEQFF. In DNA, the CDR3 is TGTGCCATCAGTGAAGGGGGAGGGATCAATGAGCAGTTCTTC.

This clonotype was seen at least ten times. V is TRBV5-1 and J is TRBJ2-1; D is perhaps TRBD2 (5 bases). Germline V gene lookup returns CDR1 SGHRS and CDR2 YFSETQ. The CDR3 is 16 residues long. Deletions cut 4 bases from V and 0 bases from J, with 14 bases between. CDR3 in DNA: TGCGCCAGCAGCCTAGCTCCAGTTGTCTCCTACAATGAGCAGTTCTTC. This codes for CASSLAPVVSYNEQFF.

This clonotype was counted ten times or more. The chain recombines TRBV12-3 or TRBV12-4 with TRBJ2-1; 10 bases match TRBD2. Losses at the gene ends were 2 bases for V and 8 bases for J; bases not matched to a gene: 6. The CDR3 is 15 amino acids. CDR3 nucleotides: TGTGCCAGCAGTTTACAGGCTAGCGGGAGTTATGAGCAGTTCTTC. Encoded protein: CASSLQASGSYEQFF.

Many counts were recorded for this clonotype. The V gene is TRBV10-2, the J gene TRBJ2-1; 12 bases fit TRBD2. CDR3 length: 14 amino acids. The V gene's germline CDR1 is WSHSY and CDR2 SAAADI. The J segment lost 1 base and the V segment lost 8 bases, leaving 0 bases of the junction unmatched. This CDR3 reads CASGLAGSYNEQFF. CDR3 bases: TGCGCCAGCGGACTAGCGGGGTCCTACAATGAGCAGTTCTTC.

The table lists this clonotype with many counts. CDR3 sequence reads: CASSLQYEGRNTGELFF. DNA for the CDR3: TGCGCCAGCAGCTTGCAGTACGAGGGGAGGAACACCGGGGAGCTGTTTTTT. V usage is TRBV5-1 and J usage is TRBJ2-2, with D tentatively TRBD1 or TRBD2 (5 bases each). Germline V gene data show CDR1 as SGHRS and CDR2 as YFSETQ. Trimming cost V 1 base and J 1 base, with 14 bases left between them. CDR3 size: 17 residues.

This clonotype was picked up many times. This chain uses TRBV7-2 with TRBJ2-1; perhaps TRBD1 as D (6 bases). The length of the CDR3 is 12 residues. Germline CDR1 is SGHTA and CDR2 is FQGNSA. Trimming left V 4 bases short and J 10 bases short, with 11 bases between. The CDR3 DNA sequence: TGTGCCAGCAGCTCACCTGACAGGGAGCAGTTCTTC. Its protein product is CASSSPDREQFF.

This clonotype occurred many times. The rearrangement links TRBV7-9 to TRBJ1-1; no definite D call. Germline CDR1 is SEHNR and CDR2 is FQNEAQ (reference sequence). CDR3 length: 15 amino acids. V was pared by 2 bases and J by 1 base, with 11 bases between. DNA for the CDR3: TGTGCCAGCAGCTTATATTTTGCGCAGAACACTGAAGCTTTCTTT. This translates into CASSLYFAQNTEAFF.

In this sample, this clonotype turned up many times. The chain employs TRBV3-1 and TRBJ2-7; D not resolved. The V gene's germline CDR1 is LGHDT and CDR2 YNNKEL (reference sequence). CDR3 size: 13 residues. Trimming cost V 3 bases and J 4 bases, with 10 bases left between them. In DNA form, the CDR3 reads TGTGCCAGCAGCCATCACCGGGCGTACGAGCAGTACTTC. Its protein product is CASSHHRAYEQYF.